These 15 T cell receptor beta chains originate from one sample sequenced in a study of blood T cell repertoires in COVID-19. Libraries were prepared by immunoSEQ multiplex PCR; TCRdb keeps only in-frame clonotypes and omits some of them. The sample holds about 120,000 clones, less than 85% seen once. The material sequenced was peripheral blood. Receptor source: a human donor with acute or convalescent COVID-19. The donor label of this sample is uncertain.

The chain recombines TRBV19 with TRBJ2-3; tentative D call: TRBD1 (6 bases). CDR1 and CDR2 (germline): LNHDA, SQIVND (reference sequence). CDR3 length: 14 amino acids. Trimming took off 2 bases at V and 2 bases at J, with 8 bases between the two ends. The CDR3, as DNA: TGTGCCAGTAGTATACAGGGGTTCACAGATACGCAGTATTTT. It is translated as CASSIQGFTDTQYF.

The chain employs TRBV7-8 and TRBJ2-5; possibly TRBD2 for D (5 bases). Trimming shortened V by 1 base and J by 4 bases, and 7 bases separated the two germline ends. The CDR3 extends over 13 amino acids. In germline, CDR1 is SGHVS, CDR2 FQNEAQ. CDR3 in amino acids: CASSLGTLETQYF. The CDR3 DNA follows: TGTGCCAGCAGCTTAGGGACTCTAGAGACCCAGTACTTC. Combining the CDR3 with reference TRBV7-8 and TRBJ2-5 gives the whole variable domain GAGVSQSPRYKVAKRGQDVALRCDPISGHVSLFWYQQALGQGPEFLTYFQNEAQLDKSGLPSDRFFAERPEGSVSTLKIQRTQQEDSAVYLCASSLGTLETQYFGPGTRLLVL.

Many counts were recorded for this clone. This chain uses TRBV11-2 with TRBJ2-7, with TRBD2 identical over 7 bases. Germline V gives CDR1 SGHAT, CDR2 FQNNGV. This CDR3 has 15 amino acids. V shed 2 bases and J 2 bases; nucleotides not matched to a gene: 6. The CDR3 DNA sequence: TGTGCCAGCAGCTTAAGCGGGGCCGACCCCTACGAGCAGTACTTC. Protein: CASSLSGADPYEQYF.

The V gene is TRBV11-2, the J gene TRBJ2-1; 8 bases align to TRBD2. CDR1 is SGHAT, CDR2 FQNNGV, per germline. The CDR3 extends over 18 amino acids. The J segment lost 1 base and the V segment lost 1 base, leaving 9 bases of the junction unmatched. The CDR3 nucleotides are TGTGCCAGCAGCTTAGTTCCCCGAGCTAGCGGGTCCTACAATGAGCAGTTCTTC. It codes for CASSLVPRASGSYNEQFF.

This clone was counted once. The rearrangement links TRBV25-1 to TRBJ2-5; maybe TRBD2 (6 bases). The CDR3 runs to 14 residues. Trimming cost V 3 bases and J 5 bases, with 13 bases left between them. The germline CDR1 and CDR2 sequences are MGHDK and SYGVNS. CDR3 bases: TGTGCCAGCAGTGACCCAGTCGCGGGGGAGACCCAGTACTTC. It yields the protein CASSDPVAGETQYF.

This rearrangement joins TRBV4-1 to TRBJ2-3; 7 bases map to TRBD2. Trimming took 1 base from V and 2 from J; bases not matched to a gene: 3. CDR1 and CDR2 from the germline V gene are MGHRA and YSYEKL. The CDR3 runs 15 residues. This CDR3 reads CASSQGGLITDTQYF. The DNA of the CDR3 is TGCGCCAGCAGCCAAGGGGGACTAATCACAGATACGCAGTATTTT.

The rearrangement joins TRBV27 to TRBJ2-1, with D uncertain. Trimming cost V 2 bases and J 2 bases, with 16 bases left between them. Per germline, CDR1 MNHEY and CDR2 SMNVEV (reference sequence). The CDR3 covers 17 residues. CDR3 sequence (DNA): TGTGCCAGCAGTTTAGCGGTTGCCGGTGTTACCTACAATGAGCAGTTCTTC. Protein sequence: CASSLAVAGVTYNEQFF.

The chain recombines TRBV29-1 with TRBJ1-4; 10 bases agree with TRBD1. V gave up 2 bases and J gave up 7 bases; unmatched junction bases: 16. CDR1 and CDR2 (germline): SQVTM, ANQGSEA. The CDR3 is made up of 18 amino acids. CDR3 residues: CSVELRPGTGDGGEKLFF. Here the CDR3 DNA reads TGCAGCGTTGAACTCCGTCCCGGGACAGGGGACGGTGGTGAAAAACTGTTTTTT.

V usage is TRBV7-2 and J usage is TRBJ2-5; D ambiguous. Germline CDR1 and CDR2: SGHTA and FQGNSA. Between the trimmed V and J ends, which lost 3 bases and 5 bases, there was a span of 10 bases. The CDR3 length is 13 residues. DNA for the CDR3: TGTGCCAGCAGCTTGGCAGGTACGGAGACCCAGTACTTC. Its protein product is CASSLAGTETQYF.

This clone was detected a few times. The chain carries TRBV4-1 and TRBJ1-5, with D possibly matching TRBD1 (6 bases). From germline, CDR1 is MGHRA and CDR2 YSYEKL. The CDR3 totals 16 residues. Trimming took 4 bases from V and 2 from J, leaving 15 bases between them. DNA for the CDR3: TGCGCCAGCAGCCTCGGCAGGGGATTCGGCAATCAGCCCCAGCATTTT. This codes for CASSLGRGFGNQPQHF.

This chain connects TRBV6-6 to TRBJ2-5, with 7 nucleotides matching TRBD1. The CDR3 spans 15 residues. The V segment lost 5 bases and the J segment 5 bases; nucleotides outside the gene matches: 11. CDR1 is MNHNY and CDR2 is SVGAGI in the germline V gene (reference sequence). As DNA, the CDR3 is TGTGCCAGCAGTGGCGACAGGGTCCGTTCGGAGACCCAGTACTTC. It translates to CASSGDRVRSETQYF.

The chain is built from TRBV4-2 and TRBJ1-3, with TRBD1 as a possible D gene (6 bases). This CDR3 has 16 residues. Trimming left V 0 bases short and J 5 bases short, with 14 bases between. The germline CDR1 and CDR2 sequences are LGHNA and YNFKEQ. DNA for the CDR3: TGTGCCAGCAGCCAAGAGACCGGGACAACTAGAAACACCATATATTTT. It yields the protein CASSQETGTTRNTIYF.

The chain joins TRBV3-1 (or the pseudogene TRBV3-2) to TRBJ2-5; 8 bases agree with TRBD2. CDR3 size: 16 residues. J gave up 9 bases and V 2 bases, and 14 bases lay outside the gene matches. Germline CDR1 LGHDT, CDR2 YNNKEL (reference sequence). Written as DNA, the CDR3 is TGTGCCAGCAGCCAAAGTTTACGGGGGGGCCAGGTGGCCCAGTACTTC. Translated: CASSQSLRGGQVAQYF.

This rearrangement joins TRBV11-2 to TRBJ1-2; D call uncertain. The V end was cut by 5 bases, the J end by 4 bases, with 11 bases between. The V gene's germline CDR1 is SGHAT and CDR2 FQNNGV. This CDR3 contains 13 residues. The CDR3 loop reads CASSADGSYGYTF. Written as DNA, the CDR3 is TGTGCCAGCAGCGCCGACGGGTCCTATGGCTACACCTTC.

This chain links TRBV6-5 with TRBJ2-3; D gene unclear. Germline CDR1 MNHEY, CDR2 SVGAGI. This CDR3 region has 14 residues. Trimming cost V 6 bases and J 0 bases, with 10 bases left between them. The chain's CDR3 is CASRVTPSTDTQYF. CDR3 nucleotide sequence: TGTGCCAGCAGGGTGACACCTAGCACAGATACGCAGTATTTT.